One and the same sample provided the 25 T cell receptor beta chains below, sequenced in a study of blood T cell repertoires in COVID-19. Sequenced by immunoSEQ multiplex PCR; TCRdb stores in-frame clones only, minus some. Of about 26,000 clones listed, 90% were seen once; the top ten hold less than 8.5%. Sequencing was performed on peripheral blood. The receptors here all came from a human donor in a cohort sampled during active COVID-19.

The J gene is TRBJ2-1, the V gene TRBV5-1; weak D call: TRBD1 (5 bases). The CDR3 consists of 14 residues. CDR1 and CDR2 (germline): SGHRS, YFSETQ. V lost 0 bases and J 7 bases, leaving 11 bases between the germline ends. This CDR3 reads CASSLASQGNEQFF. DNA of the CDR3: TGCGCCAGCAGCTTGGCGTCCCAGGGAAATGAGCAGTTCTTC.

The chain employs TRBV14 and TRBJ1-2; D gene uncertain. Germline CDR1 reads SGHDN; CDR2 reads FVKESK. V gave up 0 bases and J gave up 4 bases, with 12 bases separating them. The CDR3 runs to 15 residues. The CDR3 DNA reads as TGTGCCAGCAGCCAAGATTTACGGGGTGGCTATGGCTACACCTTC. This encodes CASSQDLRGGYGYTF. Filled out from reference TRBV14 and TRBJ1-2, the complete variable domain reads EAGVTQFPSHSVIEKGQTVTLRCDPISGHDNLYWYRRVMGKEIKFLLHFVKESKQDESGMPNNRFLAERTGGTYSTLKVQPAELEDSGVYFCASSQDLRGGYGYTFGSGTRLTVV.

V usage is TRBV4-1 and J usage is TRBJ1-2; 8 bases fit TRBD1. This CDR3 is built from 14 residues. The V gene's germline CDR1 is MGHRA and CDR2 YSYEKL. V was clipped by 3 bases and J by 7 bases; unmatched bases: 7. CDR3 sequence: CASSQTGEVGGYTF. The CDR3 nucleotides are TGCGCCAGCAGCCAGACAGGGGAAGTAGGTGGCTACACCTTC.

V gene TRBV7-2 combines with J gene TRBJ2-3; 8 positions match TRBD2. CDR3 size: 15 residues. With V trimmed by 1 base and J by 3 bases, 3 bases remained unmatched. Germline values: CDR1 SGHTA, CDR2 FQGNSA. This CDR3 reads CASSLGPGGTDTQYF. As DNA, the CDR3 is TGTGCCAGCAGCTTAGGCCCGGGGGGGACAGATACGCAGTATTTT.

The chain combines TRBV19 with TRBJ2-2; perhaps TRBD1 as D (5 bases). This CDR3 region has 13 residues. CDR1 and CDR2 (germline): LNHDA, SQIVND (reference sequence). V lost 7 bases to trimming and J lost 4 bases, with 10 bases between them. The CDR3 DNA reads TGTGCCAGTAAGGTTAGGGGCACCGGGGAGCTGTTTTTT. Protein: CASKVRGTGELFF.

The chain links TRBV27 to TRBJ1-6; 7 bases map to TRBD1. V lost 0 bases, J lost 6 bases, and 5 bases stayed unmatched. Germline-derived CDR1 and CDR2 are MNHEY and SMNVEV (reference sequence). The CDR3 has 16 amino acids. The DNA for the CDR3 is TGTGCCAGCAGTTTATCGGGCACAGGGGTTAATTCACCCCTCCACTTT. Protein sequence: CASSLSGTGVNSPLHF.

The chain couples TRBV7-2 to TRBJ2-2, with 12 bases lining up with TRBD2. Germline V lookup: CDR1 SGHTA, CDR2 FQGNSA. V lost 4 bases and J lost 7; bases outside the gene matches: 4. The CDR3 consists of 15 residues. The CDR3 region is CASSSTSGSRGELFF. The CDR3 coding sequence is TGTGCCAGCAGCTCGACTAGCGGGAGTCGCGGGGAGCTGTTTTTT.

V gene TRBV27 combines with J gene TRBJ2-1; possibly TRBD2 for D (5 bases). The germline V and J ends were trimmed by 3 bases and 5 bases, with 8 bases remaining between them. CDR1 MNHEY and CDR2 SMNVEV come from the germline V gene (reference sequence). This CDR3 spans 13 amino acids. The CDR3 protein is CASSFEGNNEQFF. CDR3 bases: TGTGCCAGCAGTTTTGAGGGAAACAATGAGCAGTTCTTC.

V usage is TRBV19 and J usage is TRBJ2-3, with D tentatively TRBD2 (6 bases). The V gene lost 1 base and the J gene lost 1 base, with 12 bases spanning the gap. The CDR3 is 16 amino acids. Per germline, CDR1 LNHDA and CDR2 SQIVND (reference sequence). This CDR3 reads CASSIVRGLGTDTQYF. The CDR3 DNA follows: TGTGCCAGTAGTATAGTGCGGGGATTAGGCACAGATACGCAGTATTTT. The full variable domain, with the rest looked up from reference TRBV19 and TRBJ2-3, is DGGITQSPKYLFRKEGQNVTLSCEQNLNHDAMYWYRQDPGQGLRLIYYSQIVNDFQKGDIAEGYSVSREKKESFPLTVTSAQKNPTAFYLCASSIVRGLGTDTQYFGPGTRLTVL.

V and J are TRBV7-2 and TRBJ2-1, with 8 positions matching TRBD2. J was trimmed by 6 bases and V by 1 base; bases with no gene match: 11. This CDR3 region has 17 residues. Germline CDR1 reads SGHTA; CDR2 reads FQGNSA. The CDR3 spells CASSLVSGSGRRNEQFF. The CDR3 nucleotides are TGTGCCAGCAGCTTAGTGTCAGGGAGCGGGAGACGCAATGAGCAGTTCTTC.

J is TRBJ2-1 and V is TRBV5-4; D uncertain. There are 13 residues in the CDR3. Germline V gene sequence: CDR1 SGHNT, CDR2 YYREEE (reference sequence). V was pared by 3 bases and J by 5 bases, with 9 bases between. The CDR3 nucleotides read TGTGCCAGCAGCTCCGACATACACAATGAGCAGTTCTTC. Translated: CASSSDIHNEQFF.

The chain recombines TRBV5-4 with TRBJ2-7, with 10 bases identical to TRBD1. V was pared by 4 bases and J by 6 bases, with 7 bases of the junction left unmatched. The germline CDR1 and CDR2 sequences are SGHNT and YYREEE (reference sequence). CDR3 length: 14 amino acids. CDR3 region: CASSPGTGEPEQYF. DNA of the CDR3: TGTGCCAGCAGCCCAGGGACAGGGGAGCCCGAGCAGTACTTC.

This rearrangement joins TRBV18 to TRBJ2-1, with D unclear. Germline loops: CDR1 KGHSH, CDR2 LQKENI. With 3 bases removed from V and 9 bases from J, the gap between germline ends came to 12 bases. The CDR3 totals 13 residues. The CDR3 here is CASSPGPYSEQFF. The DNA of the CDR3 is TGTGCCAGCTCACCGGGCCCTTATAGTGAGCAGTTCTTC.

For this clone: At one of its ends the junction is not consistent with the germline gene, which may arise from a read error. Other DNA sequences in this sample translate to the same CDR3. This chain connects TRBV28 to TRBJ2-7; 10 nucleotides match TRBD1. The CDR3 has 15 amino acids. Germline CDR1 reads MDHEN; CDR2 reads SYDVKM. DNA for the CDR3: TGTGCCAGCAGCTTATCGGGACAGGGGAGCTACGAGCAGTACTTC. It is translated as CASSLSGQGSYEQYF. The full variable domain, in which reference TRBV28 and TRBJ2-7 provide the parts outside the CDR3, is DVKVTQSSRYLVKRTGEKVFLECVQDMDHENMFWYRQDPGLGLRLIYFSYDVKMKEKGDIPEGYSVSREKKERFSLILESASTNQTSMYLCASSLSGQGSYEQYFGPGTRLTVT.

This clone was found a few times. V gene TRBV5-6 combines with J gene TRBJ1-4; 8 nucleotides agree with TRBD1. There are 16 residues in the CDR3. From germline, CDR1 is SGHDT and CDR2 YYEEEE. The trim removed 4 bases at V and 2 bases at J, leaving 7 bases unmatched. The CDR3 loop reads CASSLGQGTTNEKLFF. For the CDR3, the DNA is TGTGCCAGCAGCCTCGGACAGGGTACCACTAATGAAAAACTGTTTTTT.

CDR3 sequence (DNA): TGTGCCAGCAGTGAAACACGATCTAGCACAGATACGCAGTATTTT. Translated: CASSETRSSTDTQYF. The rearrangement joins TRBV6-1 to TRBJ2-3, with D uncertain. The germline CDR1 and CDR2 sequences are MNHNS and SASEGT. The CDR3 sequence is 15 residues long. V was shortened by 2 bases and J by 0 bases, with 9 bases between the two germline ends.

The V call is TRBV19, the J call TRBJ1-2; 7 bases are a match to TRBD1. The CDR3 is 13 amino acids. Germline assignment: CDR1 LNHDA and CDR2 SQIVND (reference sequence). V dropped 5 bases and J dropped 8; count of bases not matched to a gene: 8. CDR3 loop: CASSERQGGGYTF. The CDR3 DNA reads as TGTGCCAGTAGTGAAAGACAGGGTGGAGGCTACACCTTC.

J is TRBJ2-3 and V is TRBV7-6; TRBD2 matches 8 bases. J lost 3 bases, V lost 5 bases, and 10 bases had no gene match. CDR1 is SGHVS, CDR2 FNYEAQ, per germline. The CDR3 sequence is 16 residues long. In DNA form, the CDR3 reads TGTGCCAGCAGCCCCTCGAAGGCTAGCGGGACAGATACGCAGTATTTT. Translated: CASSPSKASGTDTQYF.

J is TRBJ2-7 and V is TRBV28, with a weak D call TRBD2 (7 bases). Germline loops: CDR1 MDHEN, CDR2 SYDVKM. The CDR3 extends over 14 amino acids. Trimming removed 10 bases at V and 4 bases at J, with 20 bases between. The CDR3 region is CATGTPAGVYEQYF. For the CDR3, the DNA is TGTGCCACCGGGACACCGGCGGGGGTATACGAGCAGTACTTC.

V is TRBV7-9 and J is TRBJ1-1; a weak D match, TRBD1 (5 bases). Germline values: CDR1 SEHNR, CDR2 FQNEAQ (reference sequence). CDR3 length equals 14 residues. The V and J ends lost 2 bases and 4 bases respectively, with 11 bases between them. The CDR3 reads CASSLLQGSTEAFF. CDR3 in DNA: TGTGCCAGCAGCTTATTGCAGGGAAGCACTGAAGCTTTCTTT.

This chain uses TRBV5-8 with TRBJ2-2, with TRBD2 matching over 8 bases. The CDR3 is made up of 15 amino acids. CDR1 is SGHTS, CDR2 YDEGEE, per germline. J was trimmed by 3 bases and V by 4 bases; bases with no gene match: 5. CDR3 bases: TGTGCCAGCAGCCCCGGGGGGGCCCACACCGGGGAGCTGTTTTTT. This codes for CASSPGGAHTGELFF.

The chain couples TRBV2 to TRBJ1-1; perhaps TRBD1 as D (5 bases). V was cut by 6 bases and J by 1 base, with 9 bases left in between. CDR1 SNHLY and CDR2 FYNNEI come from the germline V gene. The CDR3 is 13 amino acids. The CDR3 sequence is CASRYDRNTEAFF. The DNA of the CDR3 is TGTGCCAGCAGGTACGACAGGAACACTGAAGCTTTCTTT.

The chain couples TRBV18 to TRBJ2-1; 9 nucleotides agree with TRBD2. Germline V gene lookup returns CDR1 KGHSH and CDR2 LQKENI. This CDR3 is 14 amino acids long. Losses at the gene ends were 4 bases for V and 6 bases for J; bases not matched to a gene: 4. This chain's CDR3 is CASSRGRAINEQFF. The CDR3 nucleotides are TGTGCCAGCTCACGCGGGAGGGCCATCAATGAGCAGTTCTTC.

The CDR3 region has the DNA TGTGCCAGCAGCGTTGTGGGAGTGTCCGGGGAGCTGTTTTTT. Residues: CASSVVGVSGELFF. This rearrangement joins TRBV9 to TRBJ2-2; D may be TRBD2 (5 bases). V lost 2 bases, J lost 6 bases, and 11 bases lay in between. The germline CDR1 and CDR2 sequences are SGDLS and YYNGEE. There are 14 residues in the CDR3.

V is TRBV5-6 and J is TRBJ2-3, with D possibly being TRBD2 (7 bases). The CDR3 contains 16 residues. V lost 1 base and J 4 bases, leaving 16 bases between the germline ends. From germline, CDR1 is SGHDT and CDR2 YYEEEE. The CDR3 loop is CASSLRRGASADTQYF. For the CDR3, the DNA is TGTGCCAGCAGCTTGCGACGGGGGGCATCAGCAGATACGCAGTATTTT.